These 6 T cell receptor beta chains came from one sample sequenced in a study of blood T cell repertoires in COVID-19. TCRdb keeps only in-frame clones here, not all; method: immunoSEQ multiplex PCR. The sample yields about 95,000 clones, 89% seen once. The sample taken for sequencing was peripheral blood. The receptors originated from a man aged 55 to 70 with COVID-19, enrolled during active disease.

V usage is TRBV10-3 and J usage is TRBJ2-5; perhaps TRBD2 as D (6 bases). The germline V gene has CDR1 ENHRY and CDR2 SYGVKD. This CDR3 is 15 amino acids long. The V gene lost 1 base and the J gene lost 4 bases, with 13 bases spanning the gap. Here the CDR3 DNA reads TGTGCCATCAGTGAGTTGTGGGGGGAGCGAGAGACCCAGTACTTC. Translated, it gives CAISELWGERETQYF.

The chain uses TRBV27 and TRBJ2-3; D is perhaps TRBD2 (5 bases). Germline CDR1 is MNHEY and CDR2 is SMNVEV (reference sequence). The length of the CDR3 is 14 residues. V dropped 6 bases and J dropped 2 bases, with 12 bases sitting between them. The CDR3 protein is CASRVALITDTQYF. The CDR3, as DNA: TGTGCCAGCAGGGTAGCGCTAATCACAGATACGCAGTATTTT.

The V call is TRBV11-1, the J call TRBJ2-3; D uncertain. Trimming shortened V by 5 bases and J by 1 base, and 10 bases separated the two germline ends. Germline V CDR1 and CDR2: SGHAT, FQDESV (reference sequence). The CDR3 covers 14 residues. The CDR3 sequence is CASSPIRGTDTQYF. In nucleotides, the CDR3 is TGTGCCAGCAGCCCGATCCGGGGCACAGATACGCAGTATTTT. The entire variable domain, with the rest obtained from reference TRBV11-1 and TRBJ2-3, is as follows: EAEVAQSPRYKITEKSQAVAFWCDPISGHATLYWYRQILGQGPELLVQFQDESVVDDSQLPKDRFSAERLKGVDSTLKIQPAELGDSAMYLCASSPIRGTDTQYFGPGTRLTVL.

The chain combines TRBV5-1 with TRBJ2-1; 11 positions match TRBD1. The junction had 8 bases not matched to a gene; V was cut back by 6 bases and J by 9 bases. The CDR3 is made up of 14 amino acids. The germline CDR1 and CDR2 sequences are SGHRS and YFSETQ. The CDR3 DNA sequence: TGCGCCAGCAAGGTCGGACAGGGGGCGAGTGAGCAGTTCTTC. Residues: CASKVGQGASEQFF.

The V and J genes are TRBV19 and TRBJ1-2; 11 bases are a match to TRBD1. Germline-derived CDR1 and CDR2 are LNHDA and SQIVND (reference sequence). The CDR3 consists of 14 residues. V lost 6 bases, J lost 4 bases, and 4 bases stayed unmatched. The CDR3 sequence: CASRWDRGSYGYTF. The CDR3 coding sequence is TGTGCCAGTAGATGGGACAGGGGGTCCTATGGCTACACCTTC.

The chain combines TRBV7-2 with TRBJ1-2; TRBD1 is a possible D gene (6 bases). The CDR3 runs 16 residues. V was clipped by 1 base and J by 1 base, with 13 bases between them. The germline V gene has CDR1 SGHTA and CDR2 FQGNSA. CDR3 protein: CASSLEVSGDNYGYTF. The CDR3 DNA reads TGTGCCAGCAGCTTAGAGGTTTCAGGGGATAACTATGGCTACACCTTC.